The entry below gives a single TCR beta chain sequence along with its context. The PCR ran on 60 Vbeta and 13 Jbeta primers. This table comes from immunoSEQ multiplex PCR, and its TCRdb copy is limited to in-frame clones, with some not included. The sample records about 210,000 clones, about 85% being singletons. This entry is derived from a study of cytomegalovirus exposure and HLA in healthy donors. The V gene end was trimmed by 3 bases and the J gene end by 0 bases; junction bases not matched to a gene: 3. The CDR3 covers 15 residues. Germline V gene lookup returns CDR1 SGHTA and CDR2 FQGTGA. These donors, healthy bone marrow donors, were studied.

Sample: PBMCs. V gene TRBV7-3 combines with J gene TRBJ2-3, with 7 bases identical to TRBD2. This TCR was sampled from a male donor in good health and CMV-seropositive. CDR3 residues: CASSFNSGSTDTQYF. In DNA, the CDR3 is TGTGCCAGCAGCTTTAATAGCGGGAGCACAGATACGCAGTATTTT.